This T cell receptor beta chain was retrieved from a study of blood T cell repertoires in COVID-19 (dated by TCRdb to the early 2020s). Context from the whole study: Collaborator samples came from the United States, Italy and Spain and covered acute and convalescent phases of COVID-19. The prospective study material was composed of cDNA or gDNA derived from T cells, B-cell-depleted T cells, or PBMCs. Subjects who had been exposed to COVID-19, were actively infected with it, or had recovered from it provided the deeply sampled blood TCRbeta repertoires that made up the dataset. The repertoires were made available in a free public database intended to serve as a resource for research on the immune response to SARS-CoV-2. Samples came from the ongoing ImmuneRACE study (first 160 participants) plus 1,254 subjects from 6 global collaborators. Sample metadata almost always included a de-identified subject ID, COVID-19 status, age in years and sex. HLA class I and class II types, where available, came from metadata supplied by the sample provider rather than from assay-based typing.

Collaborating institutions collected whole blood in K2EDTA tubes following their own protocols. Collaborator samples were shipped for TCRbeta analysis as frozen whole blood, isolated PBMCs, or DNA extracted from either sample type. The full study reports these points: How much clinical and demographic metadata was included differed by source and by participant, and the metadata was provided uncurated.

The immunoSEQ Assay, a bias-controlled multiplex PCR, was used to amplify TCRbeta CDR3 regions from genomic DNA. As for the original processing: Nucleated cell counts per sample were estimated from amplification of reference gene primers within the assay. To quantify the absolute abundance of each unique TCRbeta CDR3 rearrangement, sequence reads were collapsed and filtered. For each sample, productive Simpson clonality was calculated as the square root of Simpson's diversity index across productive rearrangements. TCRdb re-hosts the immuneACCESS table, in-frame sequences only. Its copies lack some clones; in the studies checked, an unresolved V gene accounts for under half of them, and the cause for the rest is not known. Clone size and V and J calls were adopted from that table, with D and trimming inferred from the DNA. For this sample the table gives more than 85,000 clones, of which over 70% were detected only once. Approximately 24% of the sample is taken by the ten largest.

The CDR3 runs 12 amino acids, cysteine and phenylalanine included. Only the CDR3 DNA is retained, 36 bases long and in frame from the first base. Trimming at the junction amounts to 6 bases on V and 4 bases on J, and the germline ends lie 9 bases apart. A note on this clone: Its antigen is still unknown. No base-level quality is on record; no much larger clone is a single base apart.

Rearrangement joined TRBV12-3 or TRBV12-4 to TRBJ1-2; perhaps TRBD1 is the D gene, with 5 bases matching. What was sequenced was peripheral blood. The sequence was obtained from a man in his 70s with acute or convalescent COVID-19. At the DNA level, the sequence is TGTGCCAGCAGATCAGGGATCTATGGCTACACCTTC. This is translated as CASRSGIYGYTF.